The TCR beta chain under discussion was sequenced for a study of T cell repertoires in cytomegalovirus infection. Study-wide background: Carrying CMV and the relevant HLA type showed in public TCR beta signatures. Findings and limits, study-wide: The cumulative frequency of public TCR beta families identified carriers of CMV plus the relevant HLA.

TCRdb called the reads again in MiXCR, with one record for every CDR3 protein. The sample includes about 89,000 distinct CDR3 sequences, about 29% of them seen just once. V was cut by 3 bases and J by 3 bases, with 11 bases left in between. This CDR3 contains 14 residues. Germline CDR1 is PRHDT and CDR2 is FYEKMQ (reference sequence). As for this clonotype: Antigen specificity is unknown.

The chain recombines TRBV13 with TRBJ1-2, with TRBD1 as a possible D gene (5 bases). The source was CD8+ T cells from cultured PBMCs, collected from culture after CMV antigen stimulation. The sequence was collected from a human donor in good health (CMV status not recorded). Some clones in this sample may be carry-over from other donors' samples. CDR3 bases: TGTGCCAGCAGCTTCCGCCCGGGGGACTATGGCTACACCTTC. Protein sequence: CASSFRPGDYGYTF.